The rows below give T cell receptor beta chains drawn from one sample of a study of shared clonotypes between healthy human individuals. Clones were read by immunoSEQ multiplex PCR, and TCRdb kept only the in-frame ones, dropping some. Here the sample spans 1.5 million to 2.5 million clones, approximately 94% being singletons. Sequences were obtained from naive CD8+ T cells sorted from blood. These receptors were collected from a man younger than 35 in good health. Both conserved end residues are part of each CDR3. Each record gives: J gene, V gene, D gene, CDR3 length, clone size, CDR3 DNA, CDR3 protein. A D gene is named only where the DNA matches it firmly. Clone size is not always given. Where it is, it says once, few, many or a class for expanded clones.

j_gene: TRBJ1-2; v_gene: TRBV7-9; d_gene: -; len: 15; abundance: -; CDR3nt: TGTGCCAGCAGCGATCCGGGAGAGGGGCAAGGGGGCTACACCTTC; CDR3aa: CASSDPGEGQGGYTF
j_gene: TRBJ1-4; v_gene: TRBV5-4; d_gene: -; len: 13; abundance: -; CDR3nt: TGTGCCAGCCGGACAGAAGTTAATGAAAAACTGTTTTTT; CDR3aa: CASRTEVNEKLFF
j_gene: TRBJ2-2; v_gene: TRBV30; d_gene: -; len: 11; abundance: once; CDR3nt: TGTGCCTGGAGTTGGGGCGGGGAGCTGTTTTTT; CDR3aa: CAWSWGGELFF
j_gene: TRBJ2-7; v_gene: TRBV30; d_gene: TRBD1; len: 12; abundance: -; CDR3nt: TGTGCCTGGGGGGGACAGGGCTACGAGCAGTACTTC; CDR3aa: CAWGGQGYEQYF
j_gene: TRBJ2-1; v_gene: TRBV7-9; d_gene: TRBD2; len: 14; abundance: -; CDR3nt: TGTGCCAGCAGCCCCAGCGGGGGGGCCTATGAGCAGTTCTTC; CDR3aa: CASSPSGGAYEQFF
j_gene: TRBJ2-5; v_gene: TRBV6-5; d_gene: TRBD1; len: 13; abundance: -; CDR3nt: TGTGCCAGCAGGCCGACAGGGGAAGAGACCCAGTACTTC; CDR3aa: CASRPTGEETQYF
j_gene: TRBJ2-7; v_gene: TRBV11-3; d_gene: -; len: 13; abundance: -; CDR3nt: TGTGCCAGCAGCTTAAATGTAGGGAACGAGCAGTACTTC; CDR3aa: CASSLNVGNEQYF
j_gene: TRBJ2-7; v_gene: TRBV5-6; d_gene: TRBD2; len: 15; abundance: -; CDR3nt: TGTGCCAGCAGCTTGGGGCTCACCAGCGGGAGTGAGCAGTACTTC; CDR3aa: CASSLGLTSGSEQYF
j_gene: TRBJ2-5; v_gene: TRBV30; d_gene: TRBD2; len: 14; abundance: -; CDR3nt: TGTGCCTGGGGGACTAGCGGTTTCCAAGAGACCCAGTACTTC; CDR3aa: CAWGTSGFQETQYF
j_gene: TRBJ2-7; v_gene: TRBV5-5; d_gene: -; len: 13; abundance: -; CDR3nt: TGTGCCAGCAGCTTGTTAGGGGACCACGAGCAGTACTTC; CDR3aa: CASSLLGDHEQYF
j_gene: TRBJ1-5; v_gene: TRBV23-1; d_gene: TRBD1; len: 18; abundance: -; CDR3nt: TGCGCCAGCAGTCAAGCGGACAGGGGGGCATATAGCAATCAGCCCCAGCATTTT; CDR3aa: CASSQADRGAYSNQPQHF
j_gene: TRBJ2-1; v_gene: TRBV5-8; d_gene: -; len: 13; abundance: -; CDR3nt: TGTGCCAGCAATATGGGGTCCTACAATGAGCAGTTCTTC; CDR3aa: CASNMGSYNEQFF
j_gene: TRBJ2-3; v_gene: TRBV6-5; d_gene: -; len: 13; abundance: -; CDR3nt: TGTGCCAGCAGCCCACTACGCACAGATACGCAGTATTTT; CDR3aa: CASSPLRTDTQYF
j_gene: TRBJ1-1; v_gene: TRBV4-1; d_gene: TRBD1; len: 16; abundance: -; CDR3nt: TGCGCCAGCAGCCAGGCACCGACAGGGATGAACACTGAAGCTTTCTTT; CDR3aa: CASSQAPTGMNTEAFF
j_gene: TRBJ1-4; v_gene: TRBV9; d_gene: -; len: 15; abundance: -; CDR3nt: TGTGCCAGCAGCGTAGGAGGGGCAGGGGATGAAAAACTGTTTTTT; CDR3aa: CASSVGGAGDEKLFF
j_gene: TRBJ2-7; v_gene: TRBV5-6; d_gene: TRBD2; len: 14; abundance: -; CDR3nt: TGTGCCAGCAGCACCGGGACTAGCGTTTACGAGCAGTACTTC; CDR3aa: CASSTGTSVYEQYF
j_gene: TRBJ2-3; v_gene: TRBV11-2; d_gene: -; len: 14; abundance: -; CDR3nt: TGTGCCAGCAGCTTAGGTGCAGGCACAGATACGCAGTATTTT; CDR3aa: CASSLGAGTDTQYF
j_gene: TRBJ1-1; v_gene: TRBV6-5; d_gene: -; len: 13; abundance: -; CDR3nt: TGTGCCAGCAGTTACTCGGGCCCGCCTGAAGCTTTCTTT; CDR3aa: CASSYSGPPEAFF
j_gene: TRBJ1-5; v_gene: TRBV23-1; d_gene: -; len: 19; abundance: -; CDR3nt: TGCGCCAGCAGTCAATCACATAATGGGCGGCGGGATAGCAATCAGCCCCAGCATTTT; CDR3aa: CASSQSHNGRRDSNQPQHF
j_gene: TRBJ2-1; v_gene: TRBV5-4; d_gene: -; len: 11; abundance: -; CDR3nt: TGTGCCAGCGGACCATTGGGTGAGCAGTTCTTC; CDR3aa: CASGPLGEQFF
j_gene: TRBJ2-5; v_gene: TRBV28; d_gene: -; len: 17; abundance: -; CDR3nt: TGTGCCAGCAGTTTTTTGGTCTCGGCAGGGTCAGGGGAGACCCAGTACTTC; CDR3aa: CASSFLVSAGSGETQYF
j_gene: TRBJ1-3; v_gene: TRBV19; d_gene: -; len: 15; abundance: -; CDR3nt: TGTGCCAGCCGAACGACAGGTTACTCTGGAAACACCATATATTTT; CDR3aa: CASRTTGYSGNTIYF
j_gene: TRBJ2-1; v_gene: TRBV7-6; d_gene: TRBD2; len: 15; abundance: -; CDR3nt: TGTGCCAGCAAAAATCTAGCGGGGTCCTACAATGAGCAGTTCTTC; CDR3aa: CASKNLAGSYNEQFF
j_gene: TRBJ2-7; v_gene: TRBV7-9; d_gene: TRBD1; len: 14; abundance: -; CDR3nt: TGTGCCAGCAGCTTACAGGGGGCCTTCTACGAGCAGTACTTC; CDR3aa: CASSLQGAFYEQYF
j_gene: TRBJ2-7; v_gene: TRBV6-1; d_gene: -; len: 14; abundance: -; CDR3nt: TGTGCCAGCAGTGAAGGTGCCAGGGGCTACGAGCAGTACTTC; CDR3aa: CASSEGARGYEQYF
j_gene: TRBJ1-1; v_gene: TRBV2; d_gene: -; len: 13; abundance: -; CDR3nt: TGTGCCAGCAGTGAGGGGGAGTACACTGAAGCTTTCTTT; CDR3aa: CASSEGEYTEAFF
j_gene: TRBJ2-7; v_gene: TRBV29-1; d_gene: -; len: 13; abundance: -; CDR3nt: TGCAGCGTTGAAACAGCTGAGGCCTACGAGCAGTACTTC; CDR3aa: CSVETAEAYEQYF
j_gene: TRBJ1-1; v_gene: TRBV20-1; d_gene: TRBD1; len: 11; abundance: -; CDR3nt: TGCAGTGCTAACCAGGGGGCGGACGCTTTCTTT; CDR3aa: CSANQGADAFF
j_gene: TRBJ2-1; v_gene: TRBV4-1; d_gene: TRBD2; len: 17; abundance: -; CDR3nt: TGCGCCAGCAGCCAAGATCTGGCGGGAGGGCCGTACAATGAGCAGTTCTTC; CDR3aa: CASSQDLAGGPYNEQFF
j_gene: TRBJ2-7; v_gene: TRBV23-1; d_gene: -; len: 11; abundance: -; CDR3nt: TGCGCCAGCAGTCGTTTTAACGAGCAGTACTTC; CDR3aa: CASSRFNEQYF
j_gene: TRBJ2-5; v_gene: TRBV4-3; d_gene: TRBD1; len: 16; abundance: -; CDR3nt: TGCGCCAGCAGCCCGGGACAGGCCTCTGGGGGGGAGACCCAGTACTTC; CDR3aa: CASSPGQASGGETQYF
j_gene: TRBJ1-5; v_gene: TRBV9; d_gene: -; len: 15; abundance: -; CDR3nt: TGTGCCAGCAGTGGGGACGGAGCAAGCAATCAGCCCCAGCATTTT; CDR3aa: CASSGDGASNQPQHF
j_gene: TRBJ2-7; v_gene: TRBV7-8; d_gene: -; len: 14; abundance: -; CDR3nt: TGTGCCAGCAGCTTAGGGATGGGGGCTTACGAGCAGTACTTC; CDR3aa: CASSLGMGAYEQYF
j_gene: TRBJ2-1; v_gene: TRBV4-3; d_gene: -; len: 19; abundance: -; CDR3nt: TGCGCCAGCAGCCAAGAAGAAGGGCCAGGGATCGGACTAACAAATGAGCAGTTCTTC; CDR3aa: CASSQEEGPGIGLTNEQFF
j_gene: TRBJ2-2; v_gene: TRBV4-2; d_gene: TRBD2; len: 17; abundance: -; CDR3nt: TGTGCCAGCAGCCAAGAGGGCCTAGCGGGAAACACCGGGGAGCTGTTTTTT; CDR3aa: CASSQEGLAGNTGELFF
j_gene: TRBJ2-7; v_gene: TRBV9; d_gene: TRBD2; len: 14; abundance: -; CDR3nt: TGTGCCAGCAGCATGAGCGGGATCTCCTACGAGCAGTACTTC; CDR3aa: CASSMSGISYEQYF
j_gene: TRBJ2-3; v_gene: TRBV5-1; d_gene: -; len: 13; abundance: -; CDR3nt: TGCGCCAGCAGCTTGACAAGCACAGATACGCAGTATTTT; CDR3aa: CASSLTSTDTQYF
j_gene: TRBJ2-3; v_gene: TRBV5-1; d_gene: TRBD2; len: 19; abundance: -; CDR3nt: TGCGCCAGCAGCGGACGAGAAAGCGGGGGGACGACTAGCACAGATACGCAGTATTTT; CDR3aa: CASSGRESGGTTSTDTQYF
j_gene: TRBJ2-1; v_gene: TRBV7-3; d_gene: TRBD2; len: 16; abundance: -; CDR3nt: TGTGCCAGCAGCTCCACTAGCGGTCTTTCCTACAATGAGCAGTTCTTC; CDR3aa: CASSSTSGLSYNEQFF
j_gene: TRBJ2-3; v_gene: TRBV9; d_gene: -; len: 14; abundance: -; CDR3nt: TGTGCCAGCAGCGTAGAGCTCGACACAGATACGCAGTATTTT; CDR3aa: CASSVELDTDTQYF
j_gene: TRBJ2-1; v_gene: TRBV9; d_gene: TRBD2; len: 15; abundance: -; CDR3nt: TGTGCCAGCAGCCCATCGGGACTAGCGTACGATGAGCAGTTCTTC; CDR3aa: CASSPSGLAYDEQFF
j_gene: TRBJ2-7; v_gene: TRBV19; d_gene: -; len: 13; abundance: -; CDR3nt: TGTGCCAGTAGTATGGGAGAAACCTACGAGCAGTACTTC; CDR3aa: CASSMGETYEQYF
j_gene: TRBJ2-7; v_gene: TRBV11-2; d_gene: TRBD1; len: 16; abundance: -; CDR3nt: TGTGCCAGCAGCCTGACCACGGACAGGGGGGGCTACGAGCAGTACTTC; CDR3aa: CASSLTTDRGGYEQYF
j_gene: TRBJ2-7; v_gene: TRBV5-4; d_gene: -; len: 14; abundance: -; CDR3nt: TGTGCCAGCAGTGAAACGGGACTCAACTACGAGCAGTACTTC; CDR3aa: CASSETGLNYEQYF
j_gene: TRBJ2-5; v_gene: TRBV10-3; d_gene: TRBD2; len: 13; abundance: -; CDR3nt: TGTGCCTCTAGCGGGGGGGCCGCAGAGACCCAGTACTTC; CDR3aa: CASSGGAAETQYF
j_gene: TRBJ2-3; v_gene: TRBV2; d_gene: TRBD2; len: 16; abundance: once; CDR3nt: TGTGCCAGCAGTGAGCTAGCGGACCCAAGGGCAGATACGCAGTATTTT; CDR3aa: CASSELADPRADTQYF
j_gene: TRBJ1-1; v_gene: TRBV9; d_gene: -; len: 14; abundance: -; CDR3nt: TGTGCCAGCAGCGCGGAGGGGTTGCTGACTGAAGCTTTCTTT; CDR3aa: CASSAEGLLTEAFF
j_gene: TRBJ1-2; v_gene: TRBV4-2; d_gene: TRBD1; len: 16; abundance: -; CDR3nt: TGTGCCAGCAGCCAAGCGGGACAGGACATTGGCTATGGCTACACCTTC; CDR3aa: CASSQAGQDIGYGYTF
j_gene: TRBJ2-1; v_gene: TRBV10-2; d_gene: -; len: 13; abundance: -; CDR3nt: TGCGCCAGCAGAGTGGGCTCCTACAATGAGCAGTTCTTC; CDR3aa: CASRVGSYNEQFF
j_gene: TRBJ2-1; v_gene: TRBV2; d_gene: TRBD2; len: 17; abundance: -; CDR3nt: TGTGCCAGCAGTGGGACTACTAGCGGGGCCGAGTACAATGAGCAGTTCTTC; CDR3aa: CASSGTTSGAEYNEQFF
j_gene: TRBJ1-1; v_gene: TRBV2; d_gene: TRBD1; len: 14; abundance: -; CDR3nt: TGTGCCAGCACTCCGGGACAGGGCCGGACTGAAGCTTTCTTT; CDR3aa: CASTPGQGRTEAFF
j_gene: TRBJ2-7; v_gene: TRBV9; d_gene: -; len: 13; abundance: -; CDR3nt: TGTGCCAGCACCGAGGGCCTGTACGGAGAGCAGTACTTC; CDR3aa: CASTEGLYGEQYF
j_gene: TRBJ2-7; v_gene: TRBV7-9; d_gene: TRBD2; len: 16; abundance: -; CDR3nt: TGTGCCAGCAGCCCTCGGGGGGGGACGGCGGAGTACGAGCAGTACTTC; CDR3aa: CASSPRGGTAEYEQYF
j_gene: TRBJ2-5; v_gene: TRBV7-6; d_gene: -; len: 15; abundance: -; CDR3nt: TGTGCCAGCAGCTTAGGTACGACCGACCAAGAGACCCAGTACTTC; CDR3aa: CASSLGTTDQETQYF
j_gene: TRBJ2-7; v_gene: TRBV6-1; d_gene: -; len: 13; abundance: -; CDR3nt: TGTGCCAGCACCCGACTCGACGCCTACGAGCAGTACTTC; CDR3aa: CASTRLDAYEQYF
j_gene: TRBJ2-1; v_gene: TRBV28; d_gene: -; len: 16; abundance: -; CDR3nt: TGTGCCAGCAGTCCCAGGGGGGGGACCCTAAGCAATGAGCAGTTCTTC; CDR3aa: CASSPRGGTLSNEQFF
j_gene: TRBJ2-2; v_gene: TRBV27; d_gene: TRBD2; len: 14; abundance: -; CDR3nt: TGTGCCAGCAACTTAGCGGGGAACACCGGGGAGCTGTTTTTT; CDR3aa: CASNLAGNTGELFF